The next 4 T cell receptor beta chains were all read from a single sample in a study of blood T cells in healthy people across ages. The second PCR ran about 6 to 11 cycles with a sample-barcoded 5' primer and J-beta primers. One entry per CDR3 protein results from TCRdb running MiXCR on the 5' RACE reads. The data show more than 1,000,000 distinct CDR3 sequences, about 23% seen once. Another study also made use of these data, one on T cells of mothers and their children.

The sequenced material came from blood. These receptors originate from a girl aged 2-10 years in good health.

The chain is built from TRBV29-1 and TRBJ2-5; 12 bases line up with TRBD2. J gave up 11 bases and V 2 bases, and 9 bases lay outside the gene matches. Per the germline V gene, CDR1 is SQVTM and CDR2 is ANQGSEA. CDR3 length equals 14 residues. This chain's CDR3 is CSVERLAGEDEQYF. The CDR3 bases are TGCAGCGTTGAAAGACTAGCGGGAGAAGATGAGCAGTACTTC.

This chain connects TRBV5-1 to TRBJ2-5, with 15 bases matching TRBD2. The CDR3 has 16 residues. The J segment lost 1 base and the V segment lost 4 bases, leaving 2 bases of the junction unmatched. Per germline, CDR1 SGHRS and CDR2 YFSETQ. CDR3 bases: TGCGCCAGCAGCCGGACTAGCGGGAGGGGCCAAGAGACCCAGTACTTC. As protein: CASSRTSGRGQETQYF.

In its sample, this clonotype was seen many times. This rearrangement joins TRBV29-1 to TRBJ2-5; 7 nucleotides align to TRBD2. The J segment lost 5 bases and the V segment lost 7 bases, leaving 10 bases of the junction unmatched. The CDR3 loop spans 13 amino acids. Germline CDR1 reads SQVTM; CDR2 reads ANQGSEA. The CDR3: CSAFPGGGETQYF. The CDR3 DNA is TGCAGCGCCTTCCCGGGGGGTGGCGAGACCCAGTACTTC.

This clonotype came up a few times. CDR3 bases: TGCAGTGCTAGATGGACTAGCGGTTACGAGCAGTACTTC. This gives the protein CSARWTSGYEQYF. The chain uses TRBV20-1 and TRBJ2-7; 10 bases match TRBD2. V lost 2 bases, J lost 4 bases, and 2 bases stayed unmatched. This CDR3 has 13 residues. The germline V gene encodes CDR1 DFQATT and CDR2 SNEGSKA (reference sequence).